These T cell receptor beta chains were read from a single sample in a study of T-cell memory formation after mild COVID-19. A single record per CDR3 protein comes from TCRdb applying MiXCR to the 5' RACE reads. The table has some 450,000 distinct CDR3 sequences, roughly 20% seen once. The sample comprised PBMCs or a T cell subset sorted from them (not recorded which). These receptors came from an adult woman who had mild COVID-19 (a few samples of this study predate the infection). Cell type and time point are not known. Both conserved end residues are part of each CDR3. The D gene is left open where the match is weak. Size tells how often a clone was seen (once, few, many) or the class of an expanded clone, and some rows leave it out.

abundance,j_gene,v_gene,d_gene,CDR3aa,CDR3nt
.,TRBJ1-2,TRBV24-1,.,CATSDSGTVNYGYTF,TGTGCCACCAGTGACTCGGGGACGGTGAACTATGGCTACACCTTC
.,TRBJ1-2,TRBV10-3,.,CATVERGGHYGYTF,TGTGCCACCGTCGAACGGGGGGGGCACTATGGCTACACCTTC
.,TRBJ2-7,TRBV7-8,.,CASSLPDRRSSYEQYF,TGTGCCAGCAGCTTGCCAGACAGGCGAAGCTCCTACGAGCAGTACTTC
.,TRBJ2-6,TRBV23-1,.,CASSQSPPRGDRYSGANVLTF,TGCGCCAGCAGTCAATCTCCCCCCAGAGGCGATCGATACTCTGGGGCCAACGTCCTGACTTTC
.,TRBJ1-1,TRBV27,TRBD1,CASINRGDRAKNTEAFF,TGTGCCAGCATTAACCGGGGGGACAGGGCGAAGAACACTGAAGCTTTCTTT
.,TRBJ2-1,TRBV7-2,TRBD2,CASSYSGTSPYNEQFF,TGTGCCAGCAGCTATAGCGGGACTAGCCCCTACAATGAGCAGTTCTTC
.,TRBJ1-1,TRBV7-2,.,CASLAGMNTEAFF,TGTGCCTCGCTTGCGGGGATGAACACTGAAGCTTTCTTT
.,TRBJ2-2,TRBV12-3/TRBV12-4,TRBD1,CASSPTGVTGELFF,TGTGCCAGCAGCCCTACAGGGGTCACCGGGGAGCTGTTTTTT
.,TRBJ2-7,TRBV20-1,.,CSARQWSSYEQYF,TGCAGTGCTAGGCAGTGGAGCTCCTACGAGCAGTACTTC
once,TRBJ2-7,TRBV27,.,CASSFTRDAYEQYF,TGTGCCAGCAGTTTCACTAGGGACGCGTACGAGCAGTACTTC
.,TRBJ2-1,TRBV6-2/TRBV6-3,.,CASRRDTTSYNEQFF,TGTGCCAGCAGACGGGATACCACGTCCTACAATGAGCAGTTCTTC
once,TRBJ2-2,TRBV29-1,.,CSVVPSVNTGELFF,TGCAGCGTTGTGCCTAGCGTAAACACCGGGGAGCTGTTTTTT
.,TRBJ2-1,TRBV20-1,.,CSARASHSYNEQFF,TGCAGTGCTAGAGCTTCGCACTCCTACAATGAGCAGTTCTTC
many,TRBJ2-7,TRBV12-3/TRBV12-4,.,CASTQTSGDEQYF,TGTGCCAGCACTCAAACCTCCGGGGACGAGCAGTACTTC
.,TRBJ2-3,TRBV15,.,CATSRDSAGFRTDTQYF,TGTGCCACCAGCAGAGATTCGGCGGGATTCCGCACAGATACGCAGTATTTT
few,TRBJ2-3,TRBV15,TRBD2,CATSRDLAGPFTDTQYF,TGTGCCACCAGCAGAGATCTAGCGGGACCATTCACAGATACGCAGTATTTT
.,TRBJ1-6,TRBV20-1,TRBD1,CSARLTGVGNSPLHF,TGCAGTGCTAGGTTGACAGGGGTTGGGAATTCACCCCTCCACTTT
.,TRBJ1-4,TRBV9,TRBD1,CASSVAGDSPNEKLFF,TGTGCCAGCAGCGTAGCCGGGGACAGTCCTAATGAAAAACTGTTTTTT
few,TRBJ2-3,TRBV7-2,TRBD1,CASSSRDRGGTQYF,TGTGCCAGCAGCTCCAGGGACAGGGGAGGTACGCAGTATTTT
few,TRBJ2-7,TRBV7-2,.,CASSLDTAAYEQYF,TGTGCCAGCAGCTTAGACACAGCCGCCTACGAGCAGTACTTC
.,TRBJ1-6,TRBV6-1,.,CASSPRDTYSGLHF,TGTGCCAGCAGTCCCCGGGACACTTATTCAGGCCTCCACTTT
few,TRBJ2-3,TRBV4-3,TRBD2,CASSPYMAQLAGDDWPDTQYF,TGCGCCAGCAGCCCATACATGGCCCAACTAGCGGGAGATGATTGGCCAGATACGCAGTATTTT
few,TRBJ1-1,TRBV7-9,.,CASSWYSGRGTEAFF,TGTGCCAGCAGCTGGTACAGTGGGCGCGGCACTGAAGCTTTCTTT
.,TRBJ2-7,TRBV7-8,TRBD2,CASSFPLAGETYEQYF,TGTGCCAGCAGCTTCCCCCTAGCGGGGGAGACCTACGAGCAGTACTTC
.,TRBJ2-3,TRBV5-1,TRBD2,CASSLVPGSGGLTDTQYF,TGCGCCAGCAGCTTGGTGCCTGGGAGCGGGGGGCTCACAGATACGCAGTATTTT
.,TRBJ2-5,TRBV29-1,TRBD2,CSVGGLTSGGRETQYF,TGCAGCGTTGGGGGCCTGACTAGCGGAGGGAGGGAGACCCAGTACTTC
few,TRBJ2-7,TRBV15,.,CATSRDPPGVVSEQYF,TGTGCCACCAGCAGAGATCCTCCAGGGGTGGTTAGCGAGCAGTACTTC
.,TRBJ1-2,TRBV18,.,CASSLADSLYGYTF,TGTGCCAGCTCGCTAGCGGACAGCCTCTATGGCTACACCTTC
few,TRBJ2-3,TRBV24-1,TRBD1,CATGDRGPIDTQYF,TGTGCCACCGGCGACAGGGGGCCAATAGATACGCAGTATTTT
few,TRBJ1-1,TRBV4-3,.,CASSQGHLTQGAEAFF,TGCGCCAGCAGCCAAGGACATCTTACTCAGGGCGCTGAAGCTTTCTTT
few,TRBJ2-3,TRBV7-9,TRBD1,CASSTSGQGMGDTQYF,TGTGCCAGCAGCACATCAGGACAGGGGATGGGAGATACGCAGTATTTT
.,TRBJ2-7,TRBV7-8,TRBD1,CASSKSGTGPTYEQYF,TGTGCCAGCAGCAAGAGCGGGACAGGGCCCACCTACGAGCAGTACTTC
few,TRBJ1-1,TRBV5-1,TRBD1,CASSLVGGQVLGRHTEAFF,TGCGCCAGCAGCTTGGTGGGGGGACAGGTGTTAGGACGGCACACTGAAGCTTTCTTT
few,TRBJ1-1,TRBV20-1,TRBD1,CSASGQGNTEAFF,TGCAGTGCGTCGGGACAGGGGAACACTGAAGCTTTCTTT
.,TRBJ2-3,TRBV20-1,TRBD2,CIIRAGSTDTQYF,TGCATTATACGAGCGGGAAGCACAGATACGCAGTATTTT